What follows are 2 T cell receptor beta chains derived from one specimen sequenced in a study of regulatory T cells in long-lasting Graves disease. Time point meaning: newly diagnosed GD, antithyroid drugs for less than 3 months. Preparation of the TCR library used RNA extracted from PBMCs. CDR3 regions were amplified by Arm-PCR using iRepertoire HTBI primers to build TCR beta libraries. TCRdb re-called the multiplex PCR reads through MiXCR, storing one row per CDR3 protein. The data show hundreds of thousands of distinct CDR3 sequences, 15% seen once. Another study also made use of these data, one on T cells in Graves' hyperthyroidism and ophthalmopathy.

The source was peripheral blood mononuclear cells (PBMCs), collected at new diagnosis, from a patient treated with antithyroid drugs. Every receptor here comes from a middle-aged woman with Graves disease.

In this sample, this clonotype turned up many times. The V call is TRBV11-3, the J call TRBJ2-3; D possibly corresponds to TRBD1 (6 bases). CDR3 length: 16 amino acids. V was shortened by 6 bases and J by 4 bases, with 20 bases between the two germline ends. Per the germline V gene, CDR1 is SGHNT and CDR2 is YENEEA. The DNA for the CDR3 is TGTGCCAGCAGTTTTAGGGGGTCGGGACCGGCAGATACGCAGTATTTT. Translating it yields CASSFRGSGPADTQYF. The full variable domain, rest sourced from reference TRBV11-3 and TRBJ2-3, is EAGVVQSPRYKIIEKKQPVAFWCNPISGHNTLYWYLQNLGQGPELLIRYENEEAVDDSQLPKDRFSAERLKGVDSTLKIQPAELGDSAVYLCASSFRGSGPADTQYFGPGTRLTVL.

The CDR3 sequence is CASSQVRGPNGYTF. Here the CDR3 DNA reads TGTGCCAGCAGCCAAGTCCGGGGACCTAATGGCTACACCTTC. The chain couples TRBV3-1 to TRBJ1-2, with TRBD1 as a possible D gene (5 bases). Trimming pared 1 base from V and 6 bases from J, leaving 12 bases between. The germline V gene has CDR1 LGHDT and CDR2 YNNKEL (reference sequence). CDR3 length equals 14 residues.